The TCR beta chain described here comes from a study of T cells in localized non-small cell lung cancer. There are 15 residues in the CDR3. Germline assignment: CDR1 MDHEN and CDR2 SYDVKM. The trim removed 7 bases at V and 5 bases at J, leaving 12 bases unmatched. Overall study results and limits: Researchers found a median 57 of the top 100 tumor clones in adjacent lung.

Notes on this clone: The antigen remains unidentified.

The assay was immunoSEQ multiplex PCR, and TCRdb's table has in-frame clones only and misses some. The table includes tens of thousands of clones, roughly 87% detected once. The clonotype originates from a woman aged 40-70 years with stage I lung adenocarcinoma. The sample in question was peripheral blood, obtained before any cancer treatment. The chain links TRBV28 to TRBJ1-2; TRBD1 matches 8 bases. In DNA form, the CDR3 reads TGTGCCAGCACCAGTCCCCAGGGGGCCAGGTATGGCTACACCTTC. It codes for CASTSPQGARYGYTF.